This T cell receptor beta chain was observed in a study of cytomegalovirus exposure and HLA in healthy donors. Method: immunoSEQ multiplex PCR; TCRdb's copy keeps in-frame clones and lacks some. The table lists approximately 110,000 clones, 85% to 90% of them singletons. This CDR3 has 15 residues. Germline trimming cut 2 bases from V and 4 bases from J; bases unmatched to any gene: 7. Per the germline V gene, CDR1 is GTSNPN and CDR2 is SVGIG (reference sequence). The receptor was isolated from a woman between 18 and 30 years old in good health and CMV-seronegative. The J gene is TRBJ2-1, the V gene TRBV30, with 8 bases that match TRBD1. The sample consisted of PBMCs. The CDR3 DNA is TGTGCCTGGAGTTCCGGGACAGGAATGTACAATGAGCAGTTCTTC. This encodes CAWSSGTGMYNEQFF. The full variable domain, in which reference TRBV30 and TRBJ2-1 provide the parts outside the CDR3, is SQTIHQWPATLVQPVGSPLSLECTVEGTSNPNLYWYRQAAGRGLQLLFYSVGIGQISSEVPQNLSASRPQDRQFILSSKKLLLSDSGFYLCAWSSGTGMYNEQFFGPGTRLTVL.